These T cell receptor beta chains were read from a single sample in a study of a mutant IDH1 vaccine in newly diagnosed glioma. The table came from immunoSEQ multiplex PCR; TCRdb's copy has only in-frame clones and leaves some out. The sample records around 30,000 clones, about 85% being singletons. No antigens are known for them. The sequenced sample was PBMCs, obtained from a glioma patient whose treatment included an IDH1 peptide vaccine. Source of these receptors: a woman under 30 with glioma. Each CDR3 is given without its conserved first and last residue. Fields, in order: CDR3 protein, V gene.

CDR3aa: ASSPSATGVGKAF; v_gene: TRBV6-5
CDR3aa: ASSSRDSQETQY; v_gene: TRBV13
CDR3aa: ASSFSLTEAF; v_gene: TRBV28
CDR3aa: ASSAGTGGQPQH; v_gene: TRBV2
CDR3aa: ASSVLSSGVTGELF; v_gene: TRBV9
CDR3aa: ASSGGLGYGYT; v_gene: TRBV6-1
CDR3aa: ASSARGAESYEQY; v_gene: TRBV27
CDR3aa: ASSEALHRVTEAF; v_gene: TRBV6-1
CDR3aa: ASSLGPLNSGANVLT; v_gene: TRBV9
CDR3aa: ASSLAQGQGLYGYT; v_gene: TRBV7-9
CDR3aa: ASKYLADHNEQF; v_gene: TRBV19
CDR3aa: ATRADRGDGSPLH; v_gene: TRBV15
CDR3aa: ASSLQGEGTDTQY; v_gene: TRBV4-3
CDR3aa: ASSNRTGTGELF; v_gene: TRBV5-1
CDR3aa: ASMLGSYNEQF; v_gene: TRBV7-9
CDR3aa: ASSSPGTDYEQY; v_gene: TRBV11-1
CDR3aa: ASSPPGTPNSGANVLT; v_gene: TRBV5-1
CDR3aa: ASRTDLNQPQH; v_gene: TRBV5-5
CDR3aa: ASSTQNTEAF; v_gene: TRBV6-5
CDR3aa: ASSQDPTGNGNTIY; v_gene: TRBV4-2
CDR3aa: ASSGLAASTDTQY; v_gene: TRBV2
CDR3aa: ASNRNGVRAYNEQF; v_gene: TRBV2
CDR3aa: ASSLELQETQY; v_gene: TRBV7-8
CDR3aa: ASSGISEQY; v_gene: TRBV6-5
CDR3aa: AWSVRGGTTLVNEQF; v_gene: TRBV30
CDR3aa: ASSLGTGGGTDTQY; v_gene: TRBV5-5